This is a list of T cell receptor beta chains from one sample in a study of CD8 T cells in ankylosing spondylitis. TCRdb reprocessed the 5' RACE reads with MiXCR, giving one entry per CDR3 protein. Among around 440,000 distinct CDR3 sequences listed, about a sixth were seen once. The sequencing sample was made of blood, either unsorted or a sorted T cell fraction (not recorded which). The receptor source for this set is a male donor with ankylosing spondylitis. Both conserved end residues are part of each CDR3. D genes are given only for firm matches. Clone sizes are given selectively: once, few, many, or a class where the clone is expanded.

cdr3_nt: TGTGCCAGCAACCTCGGACCTTACCAGCCCCAGCATTTT; cdr3_aa: CASNLGPYQPQHF; clone_size: few; d_call: -; v_call: TRBV28; j_call: TRBJ1-5
cdr3_nt: TGTGCCAGCAGTTCCAGGGGCCCGGACATTCAGTACTTC; cdr3_aa: CASSSRGPDIQYF; clone_size: -; d_call: -; v_call: TRBV28; j_call: TRBJ2-4
cdr3_nt: TGTGCCAGCAGCCGTGGACTAGCGGATCTCTACGAGCAGTACTTC; cdr3_aa: CASSRGLADLYEQYF; clone_size: once; d_call: TRBD2; v_call: TRBV7-2; j_call: TRBJ2-7
cdr3_nt: TGTGCCAGCAGTTTAGCGACTAGCGGGAGCTCTGTGGCCAAAAACATTCAGTACTTC; cdr3_aa: CASSLATSGSSVAKNIQYF; clone_size: -; d_call: TRBD2; v_call: TRBV12-3/TRBV12-4; j_call: TRBJ2-4
cdr3_nt: TGTGCCAGCAGCCCCACCAAACTAGCGGGAGGAGGAGCAGATACGCAGTATTTT; cdr3_aa: CASSPTKLAGGGADTQYF; clone_size: few; d_call: TRBD2; v_call: TRBV11-2; j_call: TRBJ2-3
cdr3_nt: TGTGCCAGCAGTTCTCAGGGGGCTGGAAGACAGCCCCAGCATTTT; cdr3_aa: CASSSQGAGRQPQHF; clone_size: -; d_call: TRBD1; v_call: TRBV12-3/TRBV12-4; j_call: TRBJ1-5
cdr3_nt: TGTGCCAGCAGTTTAGGGGGACTAGGGGTAACTGAGCAGTTCTTC; cdr3_aa: CASSLGGLGVTEQFF; clone_size: many; d_call: TRBD2; v_call: TRBV27; j_call: TRBJ2-1
cdr3_nt: TGTGCCAGCAGCCCTCAGGGACAGGGTAGGAACGAGCAGTACTTC; cdr3_aa: CASSPQGQGRNEQYF; clone_size: few; d_call: TRBD1; v_call: TRBV9; j_call: TRBJ2-7
cdr3_nt: TGTGCCAGCAGTTACCCTGGCAGGGCCGTGAACACTGAAGCTTTCTTT; cdr3_aa: CASSYPGRAVNTEAFF; clone_size: -; d_call: -; v_call: TRBV6-2/TRBV6-3; j_call: TRBJ1-1
cdr3_nt: TGCGCCAGCACAACAGACAGCTACTATGGCTACACCTTC; cdr3_aa: CASTTDSYYGYTF; clone_size: many; d_call: -; v_call: TRBV5-1; j_call: TRBJ1-2
cdr3_nt: TGTGCCAGCAGCCAAAATACAGGAGACCAAGAGACCCAGTACTTC; cdr3_aa: CASSQNTGDQETQYF; clone_size: -; d_call: -; v_call: TRBV3-1; j_call: TRBJ2-5
cdr3_nt: TGTGCCAGCAGTAAAGGGGCGGCGAGAAACCCAGCCAAAAACATTCAGTACTTC; cdr3_aa: CASSKGAARNPAKNIQYF; clone_size: few; d_call: -; v_call: TRBV4-2; j_call: TRBJ2-4
cdr3_nt: TGCGCCAGCAGCCAAGATACTAGCGGGAGGTTTGGGTTCTTC; cdr3_aa: CASSQDTSGRFGFF; clone_size: -; d_call: TRBD2; v_call: TRBV4-1; j_call: TRBJ2-1
cdr3_nt: TGCAGTGCAGGAACCGGACTAGTTTATAAAGAGACCCAGTACTTC; cdr3_aa: CSAGTGLVYKETQYF; clone_size: -; d_call: TRBD2; v_call: TRBV20-1; j_call: TRBJ2-5
cdr3_nt: TGCAGTGCTAGACGGACGCTTACGGATGGCTACACCTTC; cdr3_aa: CSARRTLTDGYTF; clone_size: few; d_call: -; v_call: TRBV20-1; j_call: TRBJ1-2
cdr3_nt: TGCGCCAGCACTATCGGGTGGGCAACTAGCACAGATACGCAGTATTTT; cdr3_aa: CASTIGWATSTDTQYF; clone_size: many; d_call: -; v_call: TRBV5-1; j_call: TRBJ2-3
cdr3_nt: TGTGCCAGCAGTTACGGGGGGTTTGGGGCCAAAAACATTCAGTACTTC; cdr3_aa: CASSYGGFGAKNIQYF; clone_size: -; d_call: -; v_call: TRBV6-5; j_call: TRBJ2-4
cdr3_nt: TGTGCCAGCAGCTTAGACCCCGCCACTGAAGCTTTCTTT; cdr3_aa: CASSLDPATEAFF; clone_size: few; d_call: -; v_call: TRBV7-3; j_call: TRBJ1-1
cdr3_nt: TGCAGTGCTCCGGGGGCGGGAGCAGGCGGGGAGCTGTTTTTT; cdr3_aa: CSAPGAGAGGELFF; clone_size: few; d_call: -; v_call: TRBV20-1; j_call: TRBJ2-2
cdr3_nt: TGCGCCAGCAGCTTGACGGGAGAGCCTTTTGATGAGCAGTTCTTC; cdr3_aa: CASSLTGEPFDEQFF; clone_size: many; d_call: -; v_call: TRBV5-1; j_call: TRBJ2-1
cdr3_nt: TGTGCCAGCAGCTCGGACAGTAGGTCCTACGAGCAGTACTTC; cdr3_aa: CASSSDSRSYEQYF; clone_size: few; d_call: -; v_call: TRBV7-9; j_call: TRBJ2-7
cdr3_nt: TGCGCCAGCAGCTCTCCCGCGGGGGTAGCTAGTACCTACAATGAGCAGTTCTTC; cdr3_aa: CASSSPAGVASTYNEQFF; clone_size: few; d_call: TRBD2; v_call: TRBV5-1; j_call: TRBJ2-1
cdr3_nt: TGCGCCAGCAGCCAAGATGCGGCAAAAGTACAGCCCCAGCATTTT; cdr3_aa: CASSQDAAKVQPQHF; clone_size: -; d_call: -; v_call: TRBV4-3; j_call: TRBJ1-5
cdr3_nt: TGTGCCAGCAGCCAAGACCAAAGGGTAGCGGGACGCAGTGAGCAGTTCTTC; cdr3_aa: CASSQDQRVAGRSEQFF; clone_size: many; d_call: TRBD2; v_call: TRBV4-2; j_call: TRBJ2-1
cdr3_nt: TGTGCCAGTAGTAGGAGACCGGGACAGGGGCTGTCCGACGAGCAGTACTTC; cdr3_aa: CASSRRPGQGLSDEQYF; clone_size: -; d_call: TRBD1; v_call: TRBV19; j_call: TRBJ2-7
cdr3_nt: TGTGCCAGCAGCCAAGAGATCCTTAGCAATCAGCCCCAGCATTTT; cdr3_aa: CASSQEILSNQPQHF; clone_size: few; d_call: -; v_call: TRBV4-2; j_call: TRBJ1-5
cdr3_nt: TGTGCCAGCAGACGACCCGGGGACGGCTACGAGCAGTACTTC; cdr3_aa: CASRRPGDGYEQYF; clone_size: -; d_call: -; v_call: TRBV7-9; j_call: TRBJ2-7
cdr3_nt: TGCGCCAGCGGCCCCGGGGGGCTGAACACCGGGGAGCTGTTTTTT; cdr3_aa: CASGPGGLNTGELFF; clone_size: -; d_call: -; v_call: TRBV5-1; j_call: TRBJ2-2
cdr3_nt: TGTGCCAGCAGCCCAGCGGATTTACAGGGATGGTCACCCCTCCACTTT; cdr3_aa: CASSPADLQGWSPLHF; clone_size: few; d_call: -; v_call: TRBV5-5; j_call: TRBJ1-6
cdr3_nt: TGTGCCAGCGGGAGACAGGGGTTTGGGGCTGGAAACACCATATATTTT; cdr3_aa: CASGRQGFGAGNTIYF; clone_size: few; d_call: TRBD1; v_call: TRBV6-1; j_call: TRBJ1-3
cdr3_nt: TGCGCCAGCAGCCAAGAGGGGGCAGGAACGTACAATGAGCAGTTCTTC; cdr3_aa: CASSQEGAGTYNEQFF; clone_size: few; d_call: -; v_call: TRBV4-1; j_call: TRBJ2-1
cdr3_nt: TGTGCCAGCAGTCAAACAGGGGCCGTACGTGAAAAACTGTTTTTT; cdr3_aa: CASSQTGAVREKLFF; clone_size: many; d_call: TRBD1; v_call: TRBV12-3/TRBV12-4; j_call: TRBJ1-4
cdr3_nt: TGTGCCTGGAGTGACGGTAGAAAAATAAGGCAGCCCCAGCATTTT; cdr3_aa: CAWSDGRKIRQPQHF; clone_size: few; d_call: -; v_call: TRBV30; j_call: TRBJ1-5